This entry features one T cell receptor beta chain sequence. Other DNA sequences within the sample encode an identical CDR3. The sample originates from a study of blood T cell repertoires in COVID-19. Profiled with immunoSEQ multiplex PCR; TCRdb holds only in-frame clones, not every one. The table has about 270,000 clones, 75% to 95% seen once. The CDR3 has 14 amino acids. CDR1 and CDR2 (germline): SGHRS, YFSETQ. V gave up 0 bases and J gave up 4 bases, with 8 bases separating them. The receptor was derived from a man aged 35 to 55 who had been exposed to COVID-19. Specimen: PBMCs or T cells enriched from blood (not recorded which). The chain is built from TRBV5-1 and TRBJ1-5; unclear D gene. The CDR3 is CASSLGGGNQPQHF. CDR3 bases: TGCGCCAGCAGCTTGGGAGGAGGGAATCAGCCCCAGCATTTT.